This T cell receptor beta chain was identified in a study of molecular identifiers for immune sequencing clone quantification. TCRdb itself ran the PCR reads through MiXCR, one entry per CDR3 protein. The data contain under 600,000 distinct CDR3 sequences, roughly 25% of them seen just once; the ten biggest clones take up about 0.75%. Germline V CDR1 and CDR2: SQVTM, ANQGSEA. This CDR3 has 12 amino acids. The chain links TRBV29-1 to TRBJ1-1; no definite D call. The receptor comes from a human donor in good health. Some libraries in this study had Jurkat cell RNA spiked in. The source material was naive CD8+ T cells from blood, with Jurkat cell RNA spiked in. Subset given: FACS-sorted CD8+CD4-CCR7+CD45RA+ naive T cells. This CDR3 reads CSFLDGNTEAFF. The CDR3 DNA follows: TGCAGTTTCCTCGACGGTAACACTGAAGCTTTCTTT.